This TCR beta chain emerged from a study of T cell repertoires in cytomegalovirus infection. V was pared by 4 bases and J by 3 bases, with 9 bases of the junction left unmatched. CDR1 and CDR2 (germline): SGHAT, FQNNGV. The CDR3 is 16 amino acids. TCRdb re-called the reads with MiXCR, one entry per CDR3 protein. Found here are about 310,000 distinct CDR3 sequences, 17% of them singletons; the top ten hold around 12%. The chain recombines TRBV11-2 with TRBJ2-7; 10 bases agree with TRBD1. The TCR was taken from a human donor in good health (CMV status not recorded). Some clones in this sample may be carry-over from other donors' samples. The sample taken for sequencing was PBMCs. The CDR3 is CASSSTFGTGDYEQYF. The CDR3 DNA reads TGTGCCAGCAGCTCGACGTTTGGGACAGGGGACTACGAGCAGTACTTC.